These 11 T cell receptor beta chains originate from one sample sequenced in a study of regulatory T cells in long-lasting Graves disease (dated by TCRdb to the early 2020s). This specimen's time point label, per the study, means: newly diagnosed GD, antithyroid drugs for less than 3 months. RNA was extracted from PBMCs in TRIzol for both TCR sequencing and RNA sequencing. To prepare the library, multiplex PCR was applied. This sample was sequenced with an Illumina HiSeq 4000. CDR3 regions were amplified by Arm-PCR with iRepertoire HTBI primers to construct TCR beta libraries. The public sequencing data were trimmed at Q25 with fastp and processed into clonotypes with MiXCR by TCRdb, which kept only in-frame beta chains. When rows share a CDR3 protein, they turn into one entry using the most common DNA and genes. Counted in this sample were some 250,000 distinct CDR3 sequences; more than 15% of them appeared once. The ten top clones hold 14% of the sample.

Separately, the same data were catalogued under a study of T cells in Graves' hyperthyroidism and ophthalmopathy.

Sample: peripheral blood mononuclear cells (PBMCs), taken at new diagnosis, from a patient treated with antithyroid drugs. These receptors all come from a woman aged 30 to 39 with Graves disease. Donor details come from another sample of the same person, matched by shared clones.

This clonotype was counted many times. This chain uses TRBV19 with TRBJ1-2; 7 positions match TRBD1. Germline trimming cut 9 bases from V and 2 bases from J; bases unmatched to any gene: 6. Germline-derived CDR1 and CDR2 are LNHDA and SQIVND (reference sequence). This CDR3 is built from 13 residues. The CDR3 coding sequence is TGTGCCAGCAGCAGGACAGGAAACTATGGCTACACCTTC. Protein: CASSRTGNYGYTF.

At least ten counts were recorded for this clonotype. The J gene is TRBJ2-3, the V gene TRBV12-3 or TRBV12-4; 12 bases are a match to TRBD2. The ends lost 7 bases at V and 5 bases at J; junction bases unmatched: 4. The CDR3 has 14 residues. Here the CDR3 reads CASTSGGAGDTQYF. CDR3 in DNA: TGTGCCAGCACTAGCGGGGGGGCCGGAGATACGCAGTATTTT.

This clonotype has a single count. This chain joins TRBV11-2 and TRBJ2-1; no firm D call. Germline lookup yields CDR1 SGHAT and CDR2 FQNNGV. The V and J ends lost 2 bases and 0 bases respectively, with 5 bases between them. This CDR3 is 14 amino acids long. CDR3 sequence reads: CASSLLNSYNEQFF. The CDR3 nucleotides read TGTGCCAGCAGCTTACTCAACTCCTACAATGAGCAGTTCTTC.

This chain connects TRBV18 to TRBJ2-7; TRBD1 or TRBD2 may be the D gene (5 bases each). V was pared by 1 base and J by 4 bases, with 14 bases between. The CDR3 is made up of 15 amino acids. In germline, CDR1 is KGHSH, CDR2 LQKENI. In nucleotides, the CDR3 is TGTGCCAGCTCACCACGAGGAGCAGGGACGTACGAGCAGTACTTC. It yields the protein CASSPRGAGTYEQYF.

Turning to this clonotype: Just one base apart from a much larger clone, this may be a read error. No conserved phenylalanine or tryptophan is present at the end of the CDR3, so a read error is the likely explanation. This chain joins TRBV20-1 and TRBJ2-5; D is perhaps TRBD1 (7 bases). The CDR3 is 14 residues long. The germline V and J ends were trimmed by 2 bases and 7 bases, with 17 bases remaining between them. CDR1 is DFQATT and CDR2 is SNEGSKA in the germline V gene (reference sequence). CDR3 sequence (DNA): TGCAGTGCTAGAATCCAGGGGGGTCGGGTGACCCAGTACCTC. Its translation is CSARIQGGRVTQYL.

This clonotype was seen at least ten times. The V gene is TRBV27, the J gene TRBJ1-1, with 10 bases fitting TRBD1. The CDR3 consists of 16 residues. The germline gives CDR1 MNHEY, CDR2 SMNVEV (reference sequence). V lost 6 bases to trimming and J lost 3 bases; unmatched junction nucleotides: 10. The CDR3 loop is CASSELRTGGYTEAFF. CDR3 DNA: TGTGCCAGCAGCGAACTCAGGACAGGGGGTTACACTGAAGCTTTCTTT.

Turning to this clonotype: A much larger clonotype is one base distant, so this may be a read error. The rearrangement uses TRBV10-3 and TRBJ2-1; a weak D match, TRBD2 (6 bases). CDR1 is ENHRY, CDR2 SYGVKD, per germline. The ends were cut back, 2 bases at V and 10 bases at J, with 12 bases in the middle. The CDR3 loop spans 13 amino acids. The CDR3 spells CAISETGGHEQFF. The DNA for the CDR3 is TGTGCCATCAGTGAGACCGGGGGTCACGAGCAGTTCTTC.

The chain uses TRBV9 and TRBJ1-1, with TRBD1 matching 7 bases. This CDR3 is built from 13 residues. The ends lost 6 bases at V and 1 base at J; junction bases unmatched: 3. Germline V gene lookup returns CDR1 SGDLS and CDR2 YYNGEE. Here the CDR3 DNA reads TGTGCCAGCACTAAGGGGGCGAACACTGAAGCTTTCTTT. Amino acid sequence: CASTKGANTEAFF.

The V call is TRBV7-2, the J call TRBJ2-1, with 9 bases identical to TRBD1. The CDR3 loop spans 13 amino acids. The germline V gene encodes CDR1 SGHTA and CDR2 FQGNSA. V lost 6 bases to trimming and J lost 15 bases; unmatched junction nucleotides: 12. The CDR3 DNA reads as TGTGCCAGCAGTCCGCGCACCGGGACAGGGTTGTTCTTC. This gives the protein CASSPRTGTGLFF.

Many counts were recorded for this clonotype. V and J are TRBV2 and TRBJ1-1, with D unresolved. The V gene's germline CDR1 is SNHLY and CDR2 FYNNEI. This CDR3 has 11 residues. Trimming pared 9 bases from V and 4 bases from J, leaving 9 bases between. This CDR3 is CAREGITEAFF. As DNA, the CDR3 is TGTGCCAGGGAAGGGATCACTGAAGCTTTCTTT.

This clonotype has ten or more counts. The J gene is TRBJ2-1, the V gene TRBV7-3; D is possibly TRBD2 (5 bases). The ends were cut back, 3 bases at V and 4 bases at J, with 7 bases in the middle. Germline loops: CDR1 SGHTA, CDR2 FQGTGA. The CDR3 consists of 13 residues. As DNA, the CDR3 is TGTGCCAGCAGCTTCGGAGGATACAATGAGCAGTTCTTC. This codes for CASSFGGYNEQFF.